This T cell receptor beta chain came from a study of shared clonotypes between healthy human individuals. The germline gives CDR1 SGHRS, CDR2 YFSETQ. Losses at the gene ends were 4 bases for V and 6 bases for J; bases not matched to a gene: 7. The CDR3 is made up of 16 amino acids. Assay: immunoSEQ multiplex PCR; the TCRdb copy retains only in-frame clones and omits some. The repertoire holds approximately 2.5 million clones, with more than 85% as singletons. The V call is TRBV5-1, the J call TRBJ2-2, with 12 bases fitting TRBD2. Sequenced sample: naive CD4+ T cells from PBMCs. Subset in this sample: CD45RA+ positively selected. The clonotype was recovered from a man aged 18 to 30 in good health. Some clones in this sample may be carry-over from other donors' samples. CDR3: CASSKPLAGGPGELFF. CDR3 DNA: TGCGCCAGCAGCAAGCCGCTAGCGGGAGGGCCCGGGGAGCTGTTTTTT.